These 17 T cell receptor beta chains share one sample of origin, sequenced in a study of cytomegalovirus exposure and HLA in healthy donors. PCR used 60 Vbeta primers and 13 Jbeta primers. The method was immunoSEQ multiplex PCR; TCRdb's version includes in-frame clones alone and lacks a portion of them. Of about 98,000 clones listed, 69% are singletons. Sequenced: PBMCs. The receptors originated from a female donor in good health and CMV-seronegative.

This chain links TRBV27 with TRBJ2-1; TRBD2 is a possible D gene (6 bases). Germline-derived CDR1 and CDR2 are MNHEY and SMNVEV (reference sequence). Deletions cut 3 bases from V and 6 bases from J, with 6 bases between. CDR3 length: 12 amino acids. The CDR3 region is CASSFGGNEQFF. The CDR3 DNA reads TGTGCCAGCAGTTTCGGGGGCAATGAGCAGTTCTTC.

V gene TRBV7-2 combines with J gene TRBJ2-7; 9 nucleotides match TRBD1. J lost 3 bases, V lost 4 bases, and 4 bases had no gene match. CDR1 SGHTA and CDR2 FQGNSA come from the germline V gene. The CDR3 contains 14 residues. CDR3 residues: CASSSRDRVYEQYF. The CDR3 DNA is TGTGCCAGCAGCTCCCGGGACAGGGTCTACGAGCAGTACTTC.

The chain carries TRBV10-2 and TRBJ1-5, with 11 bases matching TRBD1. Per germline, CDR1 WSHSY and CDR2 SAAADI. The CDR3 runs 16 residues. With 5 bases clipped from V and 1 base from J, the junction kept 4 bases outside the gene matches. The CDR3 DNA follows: TGCGCCAGCAGTTCGGACAGGGGGCGAAGCAATCAGCCCCAGCATTTT. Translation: CASSSDRGRSNQPQHF.

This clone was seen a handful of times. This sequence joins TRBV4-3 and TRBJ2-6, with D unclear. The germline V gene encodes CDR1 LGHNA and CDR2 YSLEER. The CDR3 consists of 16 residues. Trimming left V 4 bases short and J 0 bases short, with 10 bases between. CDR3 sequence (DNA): TGCGCCAGCAGCCGGAGAGTCGGCTCTGGGGCCAACGTCCTGACTTTC. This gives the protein CASSRRVGSGANVLTF.

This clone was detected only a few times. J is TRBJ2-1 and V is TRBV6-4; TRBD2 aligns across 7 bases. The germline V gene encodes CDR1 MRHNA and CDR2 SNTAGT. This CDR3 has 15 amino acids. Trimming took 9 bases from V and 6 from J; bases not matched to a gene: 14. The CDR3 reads CARASGTPEFNEQFF. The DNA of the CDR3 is TGTGCCAGAGCCAGCGGGACCCCGGAATTCAATGAGCAGTTCTTC.

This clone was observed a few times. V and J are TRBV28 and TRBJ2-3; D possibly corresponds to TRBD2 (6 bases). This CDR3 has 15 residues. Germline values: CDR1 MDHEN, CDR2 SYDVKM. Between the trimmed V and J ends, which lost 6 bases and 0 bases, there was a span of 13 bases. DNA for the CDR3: TGTGCCAGCAGACCCTTAGCGGATAGCACAGATACGCAGTATTTT. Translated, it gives CASRPLADSTDTQYF.

CDR3 bases: TGTGCCAGCAGTTACGAGGCAGTAAAGGGGCCCCTCCACTTT. This encodes CASSYEAVKGPLHF. The chain carries TRBV6-5 and TRBJ1-6; D might be TRBD1 (5 bases). The CDR3 is 14 residues long. From germline, CDR1 is MNHEY and CDR2 SVGAGI. V was shortened by 2 bases and J by 13 bases, with 15 bases between the two germline ends.

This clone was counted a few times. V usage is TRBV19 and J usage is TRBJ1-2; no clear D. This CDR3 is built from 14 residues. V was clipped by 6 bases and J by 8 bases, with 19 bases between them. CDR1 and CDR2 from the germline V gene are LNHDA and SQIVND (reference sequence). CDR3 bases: TGTGCCAGTAGCACAGCCAACCTCGGATCCGGCTACACCTTC. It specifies CASSTANLGSGYTF.

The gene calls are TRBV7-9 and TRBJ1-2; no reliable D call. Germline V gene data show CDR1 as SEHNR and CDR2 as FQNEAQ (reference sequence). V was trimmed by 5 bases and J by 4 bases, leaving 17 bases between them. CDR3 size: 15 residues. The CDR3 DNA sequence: TGTGCCAGCAGCCTACAATGGGAGGAGGGCTATGGCTACACCTTC. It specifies CASSLQWEEGYGYTF.

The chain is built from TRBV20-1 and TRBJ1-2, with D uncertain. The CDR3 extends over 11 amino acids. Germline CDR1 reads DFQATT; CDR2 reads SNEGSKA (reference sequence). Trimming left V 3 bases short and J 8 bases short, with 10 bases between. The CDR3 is CSASAGSGYTF. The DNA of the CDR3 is TGCAGTGCTAGTGCCGGGTCCGGCTACACCTTC.

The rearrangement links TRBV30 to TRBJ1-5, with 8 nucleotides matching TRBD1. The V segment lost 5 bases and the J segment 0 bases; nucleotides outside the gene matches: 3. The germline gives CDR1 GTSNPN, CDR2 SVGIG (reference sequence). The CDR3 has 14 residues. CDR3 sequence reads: CAWDRGNSNQPQHF. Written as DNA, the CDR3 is TGTGCCTGGGACAGGGGAAATAGCAATCAGCCCCAGCATTTT. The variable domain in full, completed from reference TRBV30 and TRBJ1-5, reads SQTIHQWPATLVQPVGSPLSLECTVEGTSNPNLYWYRQAAGRGLQLLFYSVGIGQISSEVPQNLSASRPQDRQFILSSKKLLLSDSGFYLCAWDRGNSNQPQHFGDGTRLSIL.

The CDR3 loop reads CASSAGGYGYTF. CDR3 nucleotide sequence: TGTGCCAGCAGCGCAGGGGGCTATGGCTACACCTTC. This rearrangement joins TRBV7-2 to TRBJ1-2, with TRBD1 identical over 7 bases. The CDR3 spans 12 residues. The germline V gene encodes CDR1 SGHTA and CDR2 FQGNSA. The trim removed 5 bases at V and 4 bases at J, leaving 1 base unmatched.

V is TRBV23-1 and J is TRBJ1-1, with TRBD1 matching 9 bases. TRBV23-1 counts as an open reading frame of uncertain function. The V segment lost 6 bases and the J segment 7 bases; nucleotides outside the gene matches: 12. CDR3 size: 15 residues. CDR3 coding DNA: TGCGCCAGCAGCCCCCGGGGACAGGGACCCCTTGAAGCTTTCTTT. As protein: CASSPRGQGPLEAFF.

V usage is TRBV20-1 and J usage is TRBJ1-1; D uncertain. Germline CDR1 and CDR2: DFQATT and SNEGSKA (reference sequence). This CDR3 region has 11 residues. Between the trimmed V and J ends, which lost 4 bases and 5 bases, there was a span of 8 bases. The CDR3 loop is CSATEPTEAFF. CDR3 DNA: TGCAGTGCTACTGAGCCTACTGAAGCTTTCTTT.

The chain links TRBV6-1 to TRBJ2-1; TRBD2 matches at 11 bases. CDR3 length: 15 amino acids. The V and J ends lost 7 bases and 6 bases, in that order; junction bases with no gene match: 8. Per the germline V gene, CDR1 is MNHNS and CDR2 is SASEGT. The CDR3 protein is CASIPGLAVRNEQFF. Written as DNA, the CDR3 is TGTGCCAGCATACCGGGACTAGCGGTGCGCAATGAGCAGTTCTTC.

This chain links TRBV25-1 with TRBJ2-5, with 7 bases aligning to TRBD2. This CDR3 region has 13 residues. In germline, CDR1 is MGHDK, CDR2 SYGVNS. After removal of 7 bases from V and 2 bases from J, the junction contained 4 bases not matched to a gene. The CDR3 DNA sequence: TGTGCCAGCAACACGGGACTACAAGAGACCCAGTACTTC. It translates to CASNTGLQETQYF.

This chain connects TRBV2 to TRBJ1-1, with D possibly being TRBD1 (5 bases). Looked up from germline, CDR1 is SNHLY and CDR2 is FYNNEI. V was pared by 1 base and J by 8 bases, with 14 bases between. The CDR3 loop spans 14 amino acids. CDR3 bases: TGTGCCAGCAGTGAAGTAAAACAGGAAATAGAAGCTTTCTTT. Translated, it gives CASSEVKQEIEAFF.